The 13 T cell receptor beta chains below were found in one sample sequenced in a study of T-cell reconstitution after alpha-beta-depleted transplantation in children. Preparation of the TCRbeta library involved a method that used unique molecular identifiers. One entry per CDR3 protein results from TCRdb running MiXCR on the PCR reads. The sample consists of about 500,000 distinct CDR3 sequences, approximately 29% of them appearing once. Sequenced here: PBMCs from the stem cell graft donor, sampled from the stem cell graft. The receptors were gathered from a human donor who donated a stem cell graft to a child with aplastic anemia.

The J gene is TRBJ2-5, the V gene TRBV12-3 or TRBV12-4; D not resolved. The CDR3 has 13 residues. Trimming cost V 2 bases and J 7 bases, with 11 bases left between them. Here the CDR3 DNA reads TGTGCCAGCAGTTTACTCGCAATTGGGACCCAGTACTTC. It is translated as CASSLLAIGTQYF.

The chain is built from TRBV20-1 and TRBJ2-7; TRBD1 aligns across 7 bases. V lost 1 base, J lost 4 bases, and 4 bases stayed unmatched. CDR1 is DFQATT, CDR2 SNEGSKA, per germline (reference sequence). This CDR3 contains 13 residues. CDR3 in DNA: TGCAGTGCTAGAGGACAGGGTTCATACGAGCAGTACGTC. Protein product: CSARGQGSYEQYV.

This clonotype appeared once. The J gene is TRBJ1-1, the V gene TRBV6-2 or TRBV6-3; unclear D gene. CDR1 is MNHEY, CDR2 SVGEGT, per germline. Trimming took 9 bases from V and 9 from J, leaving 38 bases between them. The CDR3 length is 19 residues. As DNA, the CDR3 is TGTGCCAGTACTCCGCGGCGGGATCCGCCAACGGGCCCCCTGAATCAAGCTTTCTTT. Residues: CASTPRRDPPTGPLNQAFF.

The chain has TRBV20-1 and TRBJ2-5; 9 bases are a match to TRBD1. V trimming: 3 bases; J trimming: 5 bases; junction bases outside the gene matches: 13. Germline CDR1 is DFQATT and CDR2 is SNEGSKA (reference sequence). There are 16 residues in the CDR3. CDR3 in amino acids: CSASGTGGPGGETQYF. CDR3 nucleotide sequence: TGCAGTGCTAGCGGTACAGGGGGCCCTGGAGGGGAGACCCAGTACTTC.

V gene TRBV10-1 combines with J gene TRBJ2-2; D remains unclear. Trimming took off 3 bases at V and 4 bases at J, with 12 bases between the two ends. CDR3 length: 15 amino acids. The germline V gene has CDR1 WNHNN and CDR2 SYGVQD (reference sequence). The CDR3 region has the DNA TGCGCCAGCAGTGAAAGGCTTCTGGGCACCGGGGAGCTGTTTTTT. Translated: CASSERLLGTGELFF.

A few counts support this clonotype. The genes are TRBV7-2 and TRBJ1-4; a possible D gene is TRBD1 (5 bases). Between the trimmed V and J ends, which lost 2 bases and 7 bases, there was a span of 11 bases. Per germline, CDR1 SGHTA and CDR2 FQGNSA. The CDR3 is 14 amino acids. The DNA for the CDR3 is TGTGCCAGCAGCTTACGTGTGGACATTGAAAAACTGTTTTTT. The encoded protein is CASSLRVDIEKLFF.

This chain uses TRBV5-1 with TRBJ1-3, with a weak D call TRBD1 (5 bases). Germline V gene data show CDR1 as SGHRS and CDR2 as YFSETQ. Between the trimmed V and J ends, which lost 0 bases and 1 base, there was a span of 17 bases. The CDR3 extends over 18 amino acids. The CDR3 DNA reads TGCGCCAGCAGCTTGGGGTTCCGGGACGAATATTCTGGAAACACCATATATTTT. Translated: CASSLGFRDEYSGNTIYF.

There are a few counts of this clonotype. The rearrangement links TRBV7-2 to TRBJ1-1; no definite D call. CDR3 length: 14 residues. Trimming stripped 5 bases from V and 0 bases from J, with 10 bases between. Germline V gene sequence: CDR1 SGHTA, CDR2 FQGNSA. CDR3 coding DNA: TGTGCCAGCAGCCAACAGAACATGAACACTGAAGCTTTCTTT. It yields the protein CASSQQNMNTEAFF.

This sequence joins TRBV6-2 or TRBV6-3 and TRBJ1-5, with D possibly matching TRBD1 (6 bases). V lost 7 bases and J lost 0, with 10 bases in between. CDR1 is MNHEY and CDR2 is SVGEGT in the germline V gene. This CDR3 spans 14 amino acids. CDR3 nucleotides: TGTGCCAGCAAATCGGACAGTAGCAATCAGCCCCAGCATTTT. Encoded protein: CASKSDSSNQPQHF.

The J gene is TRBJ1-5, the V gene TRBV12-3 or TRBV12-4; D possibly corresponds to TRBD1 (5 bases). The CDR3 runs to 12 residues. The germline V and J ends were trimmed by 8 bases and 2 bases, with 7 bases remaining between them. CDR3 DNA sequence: TGTGCCAGCCGGGACGGCAATCAGCCCCAGCATTTT. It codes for CASRDGNQPQHF.

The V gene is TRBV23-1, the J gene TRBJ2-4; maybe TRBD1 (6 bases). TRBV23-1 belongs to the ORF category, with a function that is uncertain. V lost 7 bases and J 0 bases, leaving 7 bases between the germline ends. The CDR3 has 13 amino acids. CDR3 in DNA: TGCGCCAGCACCAGGGGAGCCAAAAACATTCAGTACTTC. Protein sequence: CASTRGAKNIQYF.

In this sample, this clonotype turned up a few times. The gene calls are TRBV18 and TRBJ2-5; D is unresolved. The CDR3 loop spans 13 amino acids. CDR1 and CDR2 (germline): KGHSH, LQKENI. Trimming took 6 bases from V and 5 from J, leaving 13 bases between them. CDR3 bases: TGTGCCAGCTCGGTGAGGTTGGGGGAGACCCAGTACTTC. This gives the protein CASSVRLGETQYF.

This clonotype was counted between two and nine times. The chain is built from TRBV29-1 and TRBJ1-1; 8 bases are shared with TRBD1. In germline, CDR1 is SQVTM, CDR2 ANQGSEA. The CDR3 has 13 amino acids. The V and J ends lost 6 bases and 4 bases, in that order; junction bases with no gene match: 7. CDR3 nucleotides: TGCAGCGTGACAGGGGCCGGGGGCACTGAAGCTTTCTTT. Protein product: CSVTGAGGTEAFF.